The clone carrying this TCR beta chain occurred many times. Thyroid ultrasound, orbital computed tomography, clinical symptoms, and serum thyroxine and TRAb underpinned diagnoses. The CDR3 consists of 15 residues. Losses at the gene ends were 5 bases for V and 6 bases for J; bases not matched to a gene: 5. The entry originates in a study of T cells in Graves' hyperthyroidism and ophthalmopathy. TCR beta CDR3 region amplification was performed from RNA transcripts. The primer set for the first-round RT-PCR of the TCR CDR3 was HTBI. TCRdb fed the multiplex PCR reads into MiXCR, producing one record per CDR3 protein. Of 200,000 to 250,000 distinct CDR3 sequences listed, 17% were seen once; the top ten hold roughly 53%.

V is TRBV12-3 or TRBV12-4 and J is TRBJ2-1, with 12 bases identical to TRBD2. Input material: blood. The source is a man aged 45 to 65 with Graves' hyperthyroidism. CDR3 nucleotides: TGTGCCAGCAGTACCTGGACTAGCGGGATCAATGAGCAGTTCTTC. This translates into CASSTWTSGINEQFF.